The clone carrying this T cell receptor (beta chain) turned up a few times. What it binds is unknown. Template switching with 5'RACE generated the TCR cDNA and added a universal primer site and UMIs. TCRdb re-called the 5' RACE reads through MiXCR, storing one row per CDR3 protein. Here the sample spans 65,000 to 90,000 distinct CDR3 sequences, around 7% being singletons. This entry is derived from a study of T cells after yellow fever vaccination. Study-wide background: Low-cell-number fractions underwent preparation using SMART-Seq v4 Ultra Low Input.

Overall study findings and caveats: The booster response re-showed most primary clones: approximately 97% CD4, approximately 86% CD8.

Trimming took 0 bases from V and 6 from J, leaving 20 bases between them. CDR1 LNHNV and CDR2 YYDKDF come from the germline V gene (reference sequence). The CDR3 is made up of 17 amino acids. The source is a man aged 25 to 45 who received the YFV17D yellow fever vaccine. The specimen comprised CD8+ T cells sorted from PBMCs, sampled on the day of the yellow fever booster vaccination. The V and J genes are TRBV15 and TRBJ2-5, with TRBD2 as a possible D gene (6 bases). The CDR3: CATSRESLTGDLKTQYF. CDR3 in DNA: TGTGCCACCAGCAGAGAGTCTCTAACGGGGGACCTCAAGACCCAGTACTTC.